These 24 T cell receptor beta chains originate from one sample sequenced in a study of T cell responses to AZD1222 COVID-19 vaccine. Produced via immunoSEQ multiplex PCR; TCRdb's table is partial and in-frame only. The table includes approximately 130,000 clones, 70% to 90% detected once. Sequenced here: peripheral blood, sampled 28 days after the second AZD1222 dose. These receptors originate from an adult who received the AZD1222 COVID-19 vaccine.

This clone occurred many times. V and J are TRBV6-5 and TRBJ2-7; D is uncertain. The V gene's germline CDR1 is MNHEY and CDR2 SVGAGI. Trimming took 2 bases from V and 7 from J, leaving 9 bases between them. The CDR3 runs to 12 residues. The CDR3 coding sequence is TGTGCCAGCAGTTACACCGGTAGAGAGCAGTACTTC. Amino acid sequence: CASSYTGREQYF.

This clone was counted between two and nine times. V and J are TRBV14 and TRBJ1-3, with no clear D. V was clipped by 4 bases and J by 0 bases, with 10 bases between them. The CDR3 extends over 15 amino acids. Germline V gives CDR1 SGHDN, CDR2 FVKESK. This CDR3 is CASSRAGSSGNTIYF. CDR3 bases: TGTGCCAGCAGCCGCGCGGGATCCTCTGGAAACACCATATATTTT.

The rearrangement joins TRBV7-3 to TRBJ1-1; D gene unclear. V lost 6 bases and J lost 1, with 9 bases in between. CDR1 and CDR2 (germline): SGHTA, FQGTGA. The CDR3 covers 13 residues. This CDR3 is CASSSDGNTEAFF. The CDR3 coding sequence is TGTGCCAGCAGTAGTGACGGGAACACTGAAGCTTTCTTT.

The table lists this clone with a count of one. The chain links TRBV4-3 to TRBJ1-5; D call uncertain. There are 13 residues in the CDR3. CDR1 and CDR2 (germline): LGHNA, YSLEER. V was cut by 4 bases and J by 4 bases, with 8 bases left in between. CDR3 nucleotide sequence: TGCGCCAGCAGCCCACGCCTAAATCAGCCCCAGCATTTT. Translation: CASSPRLNQPQHF.

The chain has TRBV2 and TRBJ2-2; 7 bases map to TRBD1. This CDR3 is 14 amino acids long. The junction had 8 bases not matched to a gene; V was cut back by 6 bases and J by 7 bases. The germline V gene has CDR1 SNHLY and CDR2 FYNNEI. As DNA, the CDR3 is TGTGCCAGCAGAGGGGACAGCCAGGGCGGGGAGCTGTTTTTT. This sequence encodes CASRGDSQGGELFF. The whole variable domain, filled in from reference TRBV2 and TRBJ2-2, reads EPEVTQTPSHQVTQMGQEVILRCVPISNHLYFYWYRQILGQKVEFLVSFYNNEISEKSEIFDDQFSVERPDGSNFTLKIRSTKLEDSAMYFCASRGDSQGGELFFGEGSRLTVL.

The genes are TRBV5-1 and TRBJ1-2; TRBD1 agrees at 7 bases. The CDR3 consists of 15 residues. Trimming took 5 bases from V and 3 from J; bases not matched to a gene: 10. Germline V gene sequence: CDR1 SGHRS, CDR2 YFSETQ. CDR3 loop: CASRPGTVRDYGYTF. CDR3 sequence (DNA): TGCGCCAGCAGACCTGGGACAGTGAGGGACTATGGCTACACCTTC.

The genes are TRBV30 and TRBJ1-6; the D is unclear. CDR1 is GTSNPN, CDR2 SVGIG, per germline (reference sequence). Trimming removed 2 bases at V and 12 bases at J, with 14 bases between. The CDR3 runs to 13 residues. For the CDR3, the DNA is TGTGCCTGGAGTACGTTGACTTCTCGACCCCTCCACTTT. Encoded protein: CAWSTLTSRPLHF.

The table lists this clone with a count of one. The chain carries TRBV12-5 and TRBJ1-5; D ambiguous. The CDR3 is 12 residues long. Germline CDR1 and CDR2: LGHNT and FRNRAP. V lost 0 bases and J lost 5, with 2 bases in between. The CDR3 coding sequence is TGTGCTAGTGGTTTGGTATATCAGCCCCAGCATTTT. This codes for CASGLVYQPQHF.

The chain is built from TRBV27 and TRBJ1-5; perhaps TRBD1 as D (5 bases). This CDR3 region has 15 residues. Germline lookup yields CDR1 MNHEY and CDR2 SMNVEV (reference sequence). Trimming left V 3 bases short and J 6 bases short, with 15 bases between. CDR3 nucleotide sequence: TGTGCCAGCAGTTTTTCACGGGGGTCGGGTCAGCCCCAGCATTTT. This encodes CASSFSRGSGQPQHF.

V gene TRBV4-3 combines with J gene TRBJ1-2; unclear D gene. Trimming removed 0 bases at V and 0 bases at J, with 11 bases between. The germline V gene has CDR1 LGHNA and CDR2 YSLEER. The CDR3 is 16 amino acids. Written as DNA, the CDR3 is TGCGCCAGCAGCCAAGATCAGGAGAGTGCTAACTATGGCTACACCTTC. Translating gives CASSQDQESANYGYTF.

This rearrangement joins TRBV5-1 to TRBJ2-7, with TRBD1 matching over 9 bases. This CDR3 has 15 amino acids. Unmatched junction bases numbered 5, after V lost 1 base and J lost 3 bases. Per germline, CDR1 SGHRS and CDR2 YFSETQ. CDR3 in amino acids: CASSLFSGQGYEQYF. The DNA for the CDR3 is TGCGCCAGCAGCTTGTTTTCGGGACAGGGCTACGAGCAGTACTTC.

The genes are TRBV4-2 and TRBJ1-2; no definite D call. The CDR3 loop spans 17 amino acids. CDR1 and CDR2 (germline): LGHNA, YNFKEQ. V was shortened by 6 bases and J by 2 bases, with 22 bases between the two germline ends. CDR3 coding DNA: TGTGCCAGCAGGCCTGGAGACCTCTACGTGGGAAACTATGGCTACACCTTC. It specifies CASRPGDLYVGNYGYTF.

V is TRBV7-6 and J is TRBJ2-2; 15 nucleotides match TRBD2. After removal of 5 bases from V and 5 bases from J, the junction contained 6 bases not matched to a gene. Germline V gene sequence: CDR1 SGHVS, CDR2 FNYEAQ. This CDR3 is built from 17 residues. In DNA, the CDR3 is TGTGCCAGCAGCCCGGGACTAGCGGGGGGCCCAACCGGGGAGCTGTTTTTT. Translation: CASSPGLAGGPTGELFF.

This chain joins TRBV7-9 and TRBJ1-1; TRBD1 might be the D (6 bases). Trimming took 2 bases from V and 4 from J, leaving 11 bases between them. The CDR3 extends over 14 amino acids. Germline CDR1 is SEHNR and CDR2 is FQNEAQ (reference sequence). This CDR3 is CASSLNQGSTEAFF. DNA of the CDR3: TGTGCCAGCAGCTTAAATCAGGGGAGCACTGAAGCTTTCTTT.

This chain links TRBV10-1 with TRBJ2-2; no reliable D call. The CDR3 contains 14 residues. CDR1 is WNHNN and CDR2 is SYGVQD in the germline V gene (reference sequence). V lost 3 bases and J 5 bases, leaving 10 bases between the germline ends. CDR3 bases: TGCGCCAGCAGTGACTTCGAAGGGACCGGGGAGCTGTTTTTT. It specifies CASSDFEGTGELFF.

This sequence joins TRBV19 and TRBJ1-1, with D perhaps TRBD1 (5 bases). Germline values: CDR1 LNHDA, CDR2 SQIVND (reference sequence). This CDR3 is built from 16 residues. Trimming left V 7 bases short and J 0 bases short, with 18 bases between. Here the CDR3 reads CASTHRPPGLNTEAFF. The CDR3 nucleotides read TGTGCCAGTACCCACCGACCCCCGGGGCTGAACACTGAAGCTTTCTTT.

V is TRBV13 and J is TRBJ2-2; the D gene could be TRBD1 or TRBD2 (5 bases each). The germline V gene encodes CDR1 PRHDT and CDR2 FYEKMQ (reference sequence). This CDR3 is 15 amino acids long. V lost 4 bases and J lost 4, with 13 bases in between. Here the CDR3 reads CASSSNPGTTGELFF. Here the CDR3 DNA reads TGTGCCAGCAGCTCAAATCCCGGGACCACCGGGGAGCTGTTTTTT.

This clone was counted between two and nine times. This rearrangement joins TRBV2 to TRBJ2-3; tentative D call: TRBD1 (7 bases). The V gene's germline CDR1 is SNHLY and CDR2 FYNNEI. This CDR3 contains 14 residues. The V and J ends lost 6 bases and 3 bases respectively, with 13 bases between them. CDR3 DNA: TGTGCCAGCAGCGAACAGGGGAGGACAGATACGCAGTATTTT. Protein: CASSEQGRTDTQYF.

The chain recombines TRBV7-9 with TRBJ2-7, with 9 bases lining up with TRBD1. Germline assignment: CDR1 SEHNR and CDR2 FQNEAQ (reference sequence). The CDR3 extends over 11 amino acids. V trimming: 8 bases; J trimming: 5 bases; junction bases outside the gene matches: 1. CDR3 protein: CASRTGDEQYF. The DNA for the CDR3 is TGTGCCAGCCGGACAGGGGACGAGCAGTACTTC.

This rearrangement joins TRBV6-5 to TRBJ2-1, with 10 bases that match TRBD2. This CDR3 contains 14 residues. V shed 3 bases, J shed 7 bases, and the junction held 3 bases outside the gene matches. Germline values: CDR1 MNHEY, CDR2 SVGAGI. CDR3 coding DNA: TGTGCCAGCAGTTATACAGCGGGAGGGAATGAGCAGTTCTTC. This codes for CASSYTAGGNEQFF.

This rearrangement joins TRBV11-2 to TRBJ2-3, with unresolved D. CDR3 length: 11 residues. Per the germline V gene, CDR1 is SGHAT and CDR2 is FQNNGV. The ends were cut back, 6 bases at V and 3 bases at J, with 4 bases in the middle. The CDR3 sequence is CASRLTDTQYF. Here the CDR3 DNA reads TGTGCCAGCAGATTAACAGATACGCAGTATTTT. The full variable domain, rest sourced from reference TRBV11-2 and TRBJ2-3, is EAGVAQSPRYKIIEKRQSVAFWCNPISGHATLYWYQQILGQGPKLLIQFQNNGVVDDSQLPKDRFSAERLKGVDSTLKIQPAKLEDSAVYLCASRLTDTQYFGPGTRLTVL.

The chain links TRBV27 to TRBJ1-6; D is uncertain. From germline, CDR1 is MNHEY and CDR2 SMNVEV (reference sequence). The CDR3 extends over 15 amino acids. The V and J ends lost 1 base and 9 bases respectively, with 13 bases between them. The CDR3: CASSLFIGGSSPLHF. The DNA of the CDR3 is TGTGCCAGCAGTTTATTTATCGGTGGCTCTTCACCCCTCCACTTT.

The chain carries TRBV28 and TRBJ2-1; D is undetermined. The ends were cut back, 8 bases at V and 2 bases at J, with 10 bases in the middle. The CDR3 covers 13 residues. Germline V lookup: CDR1 MDHEN, CDR2 SYDVKM. The CDR3 coding sequence is TGTGCCAGCTGGGAACGGACCTACAATGAGCAGTTCTTC. Its protein product is CASWERTYNEQFF.

The chain recombines TRBV2 with TRBJ1-1; D perhaps matches TRBD1 (5 bases). Germline CDR1 is SNHLY and CDR2 is FYNNEI. This CDR3 spans 13 amino acids. The V end was cut by 7 bases, the J end by 2 bases, with 11 bases between. This CDR3 reads CASKLDSNTEAFF. The CDR3 coding sequence is TGTGCCAGCAAACTAGACAGTAACACTGAAGCTTTCTTT.